Shown below are 19 T cell receptor beta chains from a single sample sequenced in a study of CD8 T cells in ankylosing spondylitis. TCRdb called the 5' RACE reads again in MiXCR, with one record for every CDR3 protein. The table lists fewer than 250,000 distinct CDR3 sequences, roughly 10% of them singletons. Sequences were obtained from blood, either unsorted or a sorted T cell fraction (not recorded which). Source of these receptors: a male donor with ankylosing spondylitis or in good health (not recorded which).

The table lists this clonotype with many counts. Here the CDR3 DNA reads TGTGCCAGCAGTTTCGACCTCCCGAACACTGAAGCTTTCTTT. Translated: CASSFDLPNTEAFF. J is TRBJ1-1 and V is TRBV12-3 or TRBV12-4, with no clear D. Trimming pared 3 bases from V and 1 base from J, leaving 9 bases between. The CDR3 covers 14 residues.

This clonotype was seen repeatedly, ten times or more. The chain has TRBV3-1 and TRBJ2-1; 11 bases are shared with TRBD2. The germline CDR1 and CDR2 sequences are LGHDT and YNNKEL (reference sequence). CDR3 length: 15 amino acids. The V gene end was trimmed by 0 bases and the J gene end by 7 bases; junction bases not matched to a gene: 2. DNA of the CDR3: TGTGCCAGCAGCCAAGATGCTAGCGGGGGGAATGAGCAGTTCTTC. This codes for CASSQDASGGNEQFF.

At least ten counts were recorded for this clonotype. The CDR3 DNA follows: TGTGCCAGCAGTTTAAGGTTAGAGGGAATGGCTTTCTTT. Translation: CASSLRLEGMAFF. The chain recombines TRBV12-3 or TRBV12-4 with TRBJ1-1; D unclear. This CDR3 is 13 amino acids long. Trimming took 2 bases from V and 11 from J, leaving 15 bases between them.

This clonotype was recorded many times. V usage is TRBV12-3 or TRBV12-4 and J usage is TRBJ2-1; no firm D call. The CDR3 runs to 11 residues. Trimming shortened V by 6 bases and J by 9 bases, and 9 bases separated the two germline ends. This CDR3 is CASSSSGEQFF. CDR3 coding DNA: TGTGCCAGCAGCTCGTCGGGTGAGCAGTTCTTC.

This clonotype was observed a few times. The chain combines TRBV18 with TRBJ2-7; TRBD2 is a possible D gene (5 bases). This CDR3 has 15 amino acids. The germline gives CDR1 KGHSH, CDR2 LQKENI. Trimming removed 2 bases from V and 0 bases from J, with 11 bases in between. The CDR3 reads CASSPLRALSYEQYF. The CDR3 DNA reads as TGTGCCAGCTCACCATTGAGGGCCCTCTCCTACGAGCAGTACTTC.

About this clonotype: Just one base apart from a much larger clone, this may be a read error. V gene TRBV27 combines with J gene TRBJ1-3; no reliable D call. CDR3 length: 15 amino acids. Germline loops: CDR1 MNHEY, CDR2 SMNVEV (reference sequence). The CDR3 protein is CASSSGGKSGNAIYF. The CDR3 DNA reads TGTGCCAGCAGTTCGGGAGGAAAGTCTGGAAACGCCATATATTTT.

As regards this clonotype: A much larger clone lies one base from this, so it may be a read error. The rearrangement joins TRBV15 to TRBJ2-1, with a tentative D call TRBD1 (5 bases). CDR3 length: 13 amino acids. CDR1 and CDR2 (germline): LNHNV, YYDKDF (reference sequence). CDR3 coding DNA: TGTGACACCAGCCCGACAGCGTACAATGAGCAGTTCTTC. Its translation is CDTSPTAYNEQFF.

The chain uses TRBV7-9 and TRBJ1-1; no reliable D call. Germline CDR1 reads SEHNR; CDR2 reads FQNEAQ (reference sequence). The germline V and J ends were trimmed by 8 bases and 1 base, with 5 bases remaining between them. The CDR3 has 11 residues. CDR3 nucleotide sequence: TGTGCCAGCGGAAAGAACACTGAAGCTTTCTTT. Protein sequence: CASGKNTEAFF.

This clonotype showed up many times. The genes are TRBV25-1 and TRBJ1-2, with 7 bases identical to TRBD1. The CDR3 runs to 16 residues. Unmatched junction bases numbered 9, after V lost 3 bases and J lost 2 bases. CDR1 is MGHDK, CDR2 SYGVNS, per germline. DNA for the CDR3: TGTGCCAGCAGTGACGACGGGACAGCTGAGAACTATGGCTACACCTTC. Amino acids: CASSDDGTAENYGYTF.

The CDR3 region has the DNA TGTGCCAGCAGCCCCGGGGGGGGAATTGCCGCAGATACGCAGTATTTT. It is translated as CASSPGGGIAADTQYF. This chain connects TRBV7-9 to TRBJ2-3, with 8 bases matching TRBD2. The CDR3 sequence is 16 residues long. CDR1 and CDR2 from the germline V gene are SEHNR and FQNEAQ (reference sequence). The V segment lost 5 bases and the J segment 4 bases; nucleotides outside the gene matches: 11.

In its sample, this clonotype was seen many times. The chain employs TRBV27 and TRBJ1-3, with D perhaps matching TRBD1 (5 bases). V dropped 0 bases and J dropped 0 bases, with 9 bases sitting between them. Germline-derived CDR1 and CDR2 are MNHEY and SMNVEV (reference sequence). The CDR3 totals 16 residues. This chain's CDR3 is CASSLSGTRSGNTIYF. CDR3 nucleotides: TGTGCCAGCAGTTTATCCGGGACTCGCTCTGGAAACACCATATATTTT.

This clonotype was counted many times. J is TRBJ1-2 and V is TRBV7-2; 7 bases map to TRBD1. CDR1 and CDR2 (germline): SGHTA, FQGNSA. J gave up 3 bases and V 5 bases, and 15 bases lay outside the gene matches. CDR3 length: 17 amino acids. The DNA for the CDR3 is TGTGCCAGCAGCCCACAGGGGTGGAGGACTTACGACTATGGCTACACCTTC. Residues: CASSPQGWRTYDYGYTF.

This clonotype was seen repeatedly, ten times or more. The chain is built from TRBV11-2 and TRBJ2-3, with D possibly matching TRBD1 (6 bases). Trimming pared 7 bases from V and 2 bases from J, leaving 19 bases between. The CDR3 is made up of 16 amino acids. Per the germline V gene, CDR1 is SGHAT and CDR2 is FQNNGV. CDR3 in amino acids: CASTKRGGHLTDTQYF. CDR3 DNA sequence: TGTGCCAGCACCAAAAGAGGGGGACACCTCACAGATACGCAGTATTTT.

The chain recombines TRBV3-1 with TRBJ1-4, with TRBD1 matching 9 bases. The length of the CDR3 is 18 residues. V lost 0 bases, J lost 7 bases, and 12 bases stayed unmatched. CDR1 and CDR2 from the germline V gene are LGHDT and YNNKEL (reference sequence). Written as DNA, the CDR3 is TGTGCCAGCAGCCAAGAGCCCTATCCGGGACAGGGCCCTGAAAAACTGTTTTTT. It translates to CASSQEPYPGQGPEKLFF.

This clonotype was observed at least ten times. V gene TRBV7-8 combines with J gene TRBJ2-1, with 9 bases that match TRBD2. Germline CDR1 is SGHVS and CDR2 is FQNEAQ. The CDR3 contains 17 residues. After removal of 2 bases from V and 5 bases from J, the junction contained 10 bases not matched to a gene. The CDR3 DNA is TGTGCCAGCAGCTTAAGGTTAGCGGGGGCCGGACACAATGAGCAGTTCTTC. Protein product: CASSLRLAGAGHNEQFF.

In its sample, this clonotype was seen many times. V usage is TRBV10-3 and J usage is TRBJ2-7, with 11 positions matching TRBD2. The ends lost 4 bases at V and 5 bases at J; junction bases unmatched: 4. The CDR3 is 14 residues long. Germline assignment: CDR1 ENHRY and CDR2 SYGVKD. CDR3 in amino acids: CAISALAGADEQYF. The CDR3 DNA reads as TGTGCCATCAGTGCACTAGCGGGGGCCGACGAGCAGTACTTC.

This clonotype came up many times. The chain's CDR3 is CASSQEIYTTGADEQFF. Written as DNA, the CDR3 is TGTGCCAGCAGCCAAGAGATATATACGACTGGTGCGGATGAGCAGTTCTTC. The rearrangement links TRBV3-1 to TRBJ2-1; D call uncertain. Trimming cost V 0 bases and J 8 bases, with 20 bases left between them. There are 17 residues in the CDR3. Per germline, CDR1 LGHDT and CDR2 YNNKEL (reference sequence).

Remarks on this clonotype: One base away lies a much larger clone, so this may be a sequencing read error. The J gene is TRBJ1-2, the V gene TRBV11-2, with TRBD1 identical over 7 bases. CDR3 size: 16 residues. Germline CDR1 and CDR2: SGHAT and FQNNGV. The CDR3 DNA reads TGTGCCAGCAGCTTAGCAGGAGGGGGCGTCATCTATGACTACACCTTC. It is translated as CASSLAGGGVIYDYTF.

Points on this clonotype: A junction boundary mismatches the germline segment, possibly from a read error. The chain is built from TRBV12-3 or TRBV12-4 and TRBJ1-2; 7 bases agree with TRBD1. The CDR3 is made up of 14 amino acids. For the CDR3, the DNA is TGTGCCAGCAGTTATCTTGACAGGGTCTATGGCCACACCTTC. This translates into CASSYLDRVYGHTF.